A selection of T cell receptor beta chains follows, all from one sample in a study of blood T cell repertoires in COVID-19. Here immunoSEQ multiplex PCR was the method, and the copy in TCRdb shows in-frame clones only, minus some. The sample yields 150,000 to 200,000 clones, over 75% seen once. The sample comprised peripheral blood. Receptors were obtained from a person aged 70 to 79 with COVID-19, enrolled during active disease. CDR3s include the opening cysteine and the closing phenylalanine or tryptophan. A D gene is named only where the DNA matches it firmly.

J gene: TRBJ2-1
V gene: TRBV27
D gene: TRBD2
CDR3 DNA: TGTGCCAGCAGTCCGAGACTAGCGGGTTACAATGAGCAGTTCTTC
CDR3 protein: CASSPRLAGYNEQFF

J gene: TRBJ2-7
V gene: TRBV19
D gene: TRBD2
CDR3 DNA: TGTGCCAGTTCTACCGGGACTAGCGGGGGCGAGCAGCACTTC
CDR3 protein: CASSTGTSGGEQHF

J gene: TRBJ1-6
V gene: TRBV28
D gene: TRBD1
CDR3 DNA: TGTGCCAGCAGTCGGACAGGGAGCTCCTATAATTCACCCCTCCACTTT
CDR3 protein: CASSRTGSSYNSPLHF

J gene: TRBJ1-5
V gene: TRBV7-9
D gene: NA
CDR3 DNA: TGTGCCAGCAGCTTTGGCAGGAATAATCAGCCCCAGCATTTT
CDR3 protein: CASSFGRNNQPQHF

J gene: TRBJ2-5
V gene: TRBV5-6
D gene: TRBD2
CDR3 DNA: TGTGCCAGCAGCTTGGTAGGGACTAGCGGAGAGACCCAGTACTTC
CDR3 protein: CASSLVGTSGETQYF

J gene: TRBJ2-7
V gene: TRBV16
D gene: NA
CDR3 DNA: TGTGCCAGGGCGGGGTGGGTTTACGAGCAGTACTTC
CDR3 protein: CARAGWVYEQYF

J gene: TRBJ2-7
V gene: TRBV18
D gene: NA
CDR3 DNA: TGTGCCAGCTCACCATCCCCAGATACCTACGAGCAGTACTTC
CDR3 protein: CASSPSPDTYEQYF

J gene: TRBJ1-2
V gene: TRBV19
D gene: TRBD1
CDR3 DNA: TGTGCCAGTAGTTCGACAGGGGGTAACTATGGCTACACCTTC
CDR3 protein: CASSSTGGNYGYTF

J gene: TRBJ2-3
V gene: TRBV27
D gene: NA
CDR3 DNA: TGTGCCAGCAGGTCCCAGGGGGGTACGCAGTATTTT
CDR3 protein: CASRSQGGTQYF

J gene: TRBJ1-4
V gene: TRBV15
D gene: TRBD1
CDR3 DNA: TGTGCCACCAGGCCCCGGGACAGAGGGGAAAAACTGTTTTTT
CDR3 protein: CATRPRDRGEKLFF

J gene: TRBJ1-3
V gene: TRBV28
D gene: TRBD1
CDR3 DNA: TGTGCCAGCAGTCTCCCGGGACAGGGGGATTACACCATATATTTT
CDR3 protein: CASSLPGQGDYTIYF

J gene: TRBJ2-7
V gene: TRBV3-1/TRBV3-2
D gene: TRBD1
CDR3 DNA: TGTGCCAGCAGCCAAATGGTGACAGGGGGCCACGAGCAGTACTTC
CDR3 protein: CASSQMVTGGHEQYF

J gene: TRBJ1-1
V gene: TRBV6-6
D gene: NA
CDR3 DNA: TGTGCCAGCAGTCCCCCCCCTCGGAGAGGGACTGAAGCTTTCTTT
CDR3 protein: CASSPPPRRGTEAFF

J gene: TRBJ1-2
V gene: TRBV4-1
D gene: TRBD1
CDR3 DNA: TGCGCCAGCAGCCAACCCGGGACAGGGAACTATGGCTACACCTTC
CDR3 protein: CASSQPGTGNYGYTF

J gene: TRBJ2-7
V gene: TRBV10-3
D gene: TRBD1
CDR3 DNA: TGTGCCATCAGAGCAGCGACAGGGAGCTCCTACGAGCAGTACTTC
CDR3 protein: CAIRAATGSSYEQYF